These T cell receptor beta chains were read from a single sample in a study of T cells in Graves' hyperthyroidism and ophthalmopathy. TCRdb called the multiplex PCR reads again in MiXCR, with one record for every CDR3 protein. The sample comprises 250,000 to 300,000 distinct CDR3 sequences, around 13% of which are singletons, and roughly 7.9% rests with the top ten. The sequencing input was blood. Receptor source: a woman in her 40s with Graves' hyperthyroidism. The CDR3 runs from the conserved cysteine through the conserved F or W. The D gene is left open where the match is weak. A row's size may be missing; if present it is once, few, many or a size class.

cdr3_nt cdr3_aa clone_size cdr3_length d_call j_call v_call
TGTGCCAGCAGCCCCGGGACTGTCTCCTACGAGCAGTACTTC CASSPGTVSYEQYF many 14 NA TRBJ2-7 TRBV12-3/TRBV12-4
TGTGCCAGCAGTTTCTTTTACAGGGGCAATTCACCCCTCCACTTT CASSFFYRGNSPLHF many 15 TRBD1 TRBJ1-6 TRBV12-3/TRBV12-4
TGTGCCAGTAGTATACCAGGACGGCAGAATCAGCCCCAGCATTTT CASSIPGRQNQPQHF few 15 NA TRBJ1-5 TRBV19
TGTGCCAGCAGCCAAGATTCGGCTACCCAAGAGACCCAGTACTTC CASSQDSATQETQYF NA 15 NA TRBJ2-5 TRBV4-2
TGTGCCACCAGTTCCGACTCCATCGATCAGCCCCAGCATTTT CATSSDSIDQPQHF NA 14 NA TRBJ1-5 TRBV6-5
TGTGCCAGCAGCCCCCGGACAGGGGGTCCGGAGACCCAGTACTTC CASSPRTGGPETQYF many 15 TRBD1 TRBJ2-5 TRBV11-3
TGTGCCAGCAGTGCAGGGGGCGGGAATTCACCCCTCCACTTT CASSAGGGNSPLHF many 14 TRBD1 TRBJ1-6 TRBV25-1
TGTGCCTGGAGCCGATTTGAGGGCACTGAAGCTTTCTTT CAWSRFEGTEAFF many 13 NA TRBJ1-1 TRBV30
TGTGCCAGCAGCCAGCGAGGCCACGCGGGAGGCGTAGGGGATACGCAGTATTTT CASSQRGHAGGVGDTQYF NA 18 TRBD2 TRBJ2-3 TRBV4-2
TGTGCCAGCAGTATCGGGGGGACCGGGGCCTACAATGAGCAGTTCTTC CASSIGGTGAYNEQFF many 16 TRBD2 TRBJ2-1 TRBV7-8
TGCAGCGTTCAACCGACAGGGCGGCAAGAGACCCAGTACTTC CSVQPTGRQETQYF many 14 TRBD1 TRBJ2-5 TRBV29-1
TGTGCCAGCAGGCTCCCAGGGAATCAGCCCCAGCATTTT CASRLPGNQPQHF NA 13 NA TRBJ1-5 TRBV6-2/TRBV6-3
TGTGCCAGCAGCGTAGCAGCGGGAGAGATCCACGAGCAGTACTTC CASSVAAGEIHEQYF NA 15 TRBD2 TRBJ2-7 TRBV9
TGTGCCAGCGGGATGGGACGCACTGAAGCTTTCTTT CASGMGRTEAFF many 12 NA TRBJ1-1 TRBV7-9
TGTGCCAGCAGTTTATACAGGGATCCCGGAAACACCATATATTTT CASSLYRDPGNTIYF NA 15 NA TRBJ1-3 TRBV27
TGTGCCAGCAGCTCCGAGGGGTTCACTGAAGCTTTCTTT CASSSEGFTEAFF many 13 NA TRBJ1-1 TRBV7-9
TGTGCCAGCAGCGTACAGACCTGGGTCACAGATACGCAGTATTTT CASSVQTWVTDTQYF many 15 NA TRBJ2-3 TRBV2
TGTGCCACCAGCAGAGAGAGGGGCGCTAATGAAAAACTGTTTTTT CATSRERGANEKLFF many 15 NA TRBJ1-4 TRBV15
TGCAGTGCTAGGCGTCTAGCGGGAGCTTTTGGCGAGCAGTACTTC CSARRLAGAFGEQYF NA 15 TRBD2 TRBJ2-7 TRBV20-1
TGTGCCAGCAGTTTAGGTATAGACGTGGCTGAAGCTTTCTTT CASSLGIDVAEAFF many 14 NA TRBJ1-1 TRBV12-3/TRBV12-4
TGTGCCAGCAGTATCGGACGGACGAACACCGGGGAGCTGTTTTTT CASSIGRTNTGELFF NA 15 NA TRBJ2-2 TRBV27
TGTGCCAGCTCATCGGAACGGACCTACGAGCAGTACTTC CASSSERTYEQYF NA 13 NA TRBJ2-7 TRBV18
TGCGCCAGCAGCTTTTTAGTCGGGACAGGGGGTGTCGAGCAGTACTTC CASSFLVGTGGVEQYF few 16 TRBD1 TRBJ2-7 TRBV5-1
TGCAGTGCTAGAGCAGGCCACCCCGGGAGCTCCTACAATGAGCAGTTCTTC CSARAGHPGSSYNEQFF many 17 NA TRBJ2-1 TRBV20-1
TGTGCCAGCAGTTTACTGGGACAGGGGGCGGGGGAGACCCAGTACTTC CASSLLGQGAGETQYF NA 16 TRBD1 TRBJ2-5 TRBV28
TGTGCCAGCAGCAAACCCCAGGGACTAGCGGGGACCGGTTCCTACAATGAGCAGTTCTTC CASSKPQGLAGTGSYNEQFF NA 20 TRBD2 TRBJ2-1 TRBV7-9
TGCGCCAGCAGCTTGGCCCCGGGCCGGACTGAAGCTTTCTTT CASSLAPGRTEAFF NA 14 NA TRBJ1-1 TRBV5-1
TGTGCTAGTGGTTTTATCACTAGCGGGAGCATAGGAACCGGGGAGCTGTTTTTT CASGFITSGSIGTGELFF many 18 TRBD2 TRBJ2-2 TRBV12-5
TGTGCCAGCCGCCTCTGGGCGGGAGGGGGCGAGCAGTACTTC CASRLWAGGGEQYF NA 14 TRBD2 TRBJ2-7 TRBV12-3/TRBV12-4
TGTGCCAGCAGTGAACTCCCCGACGAAATTTCACCCCTCCACTTT CASSELPDEISPLHF few 15 NA TRBJ1-6 TRBV6-1
TGCAGTGCTAGCCAGGGGGCGGGTGCCACTGAAGCTTTCTTT CSASQGAGATEAFF many 14 TRBD1 TRBJ1-1 TRBV20-1
TGTGCCACCAGCAGGGACAGGGACGCAGATACGCAGTATTTT CATSRDRDADTQYF many 14 TRBD1 TRBJ2-3 TRBV15
TGTGCCAGCAGCGGAACTAGCGGGAGGGTACCGGGCACAGATACGCAGTATTTT CASSGTSGRVPGTDTQYF many 18 TRBD2 TRBJ2-3 TRBV7-9